This T cell receptor (beta chain) was sequenced for a study of T-cell memory formation after mild COVID-19. About the study: The two donors had largely donor-specific TCR clusters.

Concerning this clonotype itself: Antigen unknown.

V lost 4 bases to trimming and J lost 9 bases; unmatched junction nucleotides: 0. This CDR3 has 12 residues. Germline values: CDR1 LGHNA, CDR2 YNFKEQ. cDNA libraries for TCR alpha and TCR beta, carrying sample barcodes and UMIs, came from 5'RACE with constant-segment primers. Each CDR3 protein gets one entry after TCRdb re-called the 5' RACE reads with MiXCR. The data show a few hundred thousand distinct CDR3 sequences, under 8.5% seen once. Study observations and caveats: CD4/CD8 balance held among clones contracting day 15 to 85, and later expanders leaned CD4+.

The receptor's source is a man between 18 and 35 years old who had mild COVID-19 (a few samples of this study predate the infection). Cell type and time point are not known. The J gene is TRBJ1-6, the V gene TRBV4-2; TRBD1 aligns across 7 bases. Input material: PBMCs or a T cell subset sorted from them (not recorded which). This CDR3 is CASSRTGSPLHF. CDR3 in DNA: TGTGCCAGCAGCCGGACAGGTTCACCCCTCCACTTT.